This passage covers 24 T cell receptor beta chains from one sample sequenced in a study of vaccination and CD4 T cells after COVID-19. Treatment defined: approximately 9-day PBMC culture with coronavirus spike peptide pools or control peptides (ViraFEST assay). Their cognate antigens are unknown. An Oncomine TCR Beta short-read assay was used to sequence the DNA from cultured CD4+ T cells. In TCRdb, the PCR reads were re-called with MiXCR into one record per CDR3 protein. The sample yields around 18,000 distinct CDR3 sequences, 56% seen once. Sequences were obtained from CD4+ T cells from blood, cultured in vitro. The receptor source for this set is a human donor who had recovered from COVID-19.

This clonotype showed up just a few times. This chain uses TRBV7-8 with TRBJ1-2; the match to TRBD1 covers 7 bases. The CDR3 sequence is 14 residues long. Germline CDR1 reads SGHVS; CDR2 reads FQNEAQ. V lost 6 bases to trimming and J lost 8 bases; unmatched junction nucleotides: 12. In DNA form, the CDR3 reads TGTGCCAGCAGTCCTAAGACAGGGTTCGGGGGCTACACCTTC. Its translation: CASSPKTGFGGYTF.

This clonotype was seen more than once but under ten times. V gene TRBV24-1 combines with J gene TRBJ2-5; perhaps TRBD2 as D (5 bases). The CDR3 consists of 12 residues. Trimming removed 1 base at V and 7 bases at J, with 6 bases between. Germline values: CDR1 KGHDR, CDR2 SFDVKD. Written as DNA, the CDR3 is TGTGCCACCAGTGATTTCGAGGGGACCCAGTACTTC. This codes for CATSDFEGTQYF.

This chain connects TRBV15 to TRBJ2-7; the D gene is possibly TRBD2 (5 bases). Germline V CDR1 and CDR2: LNHNV, YYDKDF (reference sequence). The CDR3 spans 14 residues. Trimming cost V 1 base and J 7 bases, with 14 bases left between them. This CDR3 is CATSRAGRTGEQYF. CDR3 bases: TGTGCCACCAGCAGAGCGGGCCGAACGGGGGAGCAGTACTTC.

This clonotype was picked up a small number of times. The chain employs TRBV7-9 and TRBJ1-2; 11 bases fit TRBD1. This CDR3 contains 12 residues. CDR1 and CDR2 from the germline V gene are SEHNR and FQNEAQ (reference sequence). Unmatched junction bases numbered 7, after V lost 5 bases and J lost 14 bases. The CDR3 sequence is CASSPRGDRGTF. The CDR3 DNA is TGTGCCAGCAGCCCCCGGGGGGACAGGGGGACCTTC. Drawing the rest from reference TRBV7-9 and TRBJ1-2, the complete variable domain is DTGVSQNPRHKITKRGQNVTFRCDPISEHNRLYWYRQTLGQGPEFLTYFQNEAQLEKSRLLSDRFSAERPKGSFSTLEIQRTEQGDSAMYLCASSPRGDRGTFGSGTRLTVV.

The chain links TRBV4-3 to TRBJ1-3; unclear D gene. There are 16 residues in the CDR3. Trimming cost V 1 base and J 0 bases, with 10 bases left between them. Germline loops: CDR1 LGHNA, CDR2 YSLEER. CDR3 region: CASSQGAGVSGNTIYF. Written as DNA, the CDR3 is TGCGCCAGCAGCCAAGGGGCAGGAGTCTCTGGAAACACCATATATTTT.

The V and J genes are TRBV6-5 and TRBJ2-1; either TRBD1 or TRBD2 may supply D (5 bases each). CDR1 and CDR2 from the germline V gene are MNHEY and SVGAGI. The CDR3 covers 16 residues. Trimming took 0 bases from V and 5 from J, leaving 14 bases between them. In nucleotides, the CDR3 is TGTGCCAGCAGTTACTCCCCCACGGGGCTAAACAATGAGCAGTTCTTC. Residues: CASSYSPTGLNNEQFF.

CDR3 bases: TGCAGTGCTAGAGATCGCGATAGCGGGGGGGCGGATGAGCAGTTCTTC. Protein: CSARDRDSGGADEQFF. The rearrangement joins TRBV20-1 to TRBJ2-1; 11 bases line up with TRBD2. CDR3 size: 16 residues. Germline CDR1 DFQATT, CDR2 SNEGSKA (reference sequence). The V gene end was trimmed by 0 bases and the J gene end by 8 bases; junction bases not matched to a gene: 9.

This clonotype was picked up a small number of times. CDR3 residues: CASRSTGGNYGYTF. The CDR3 DNA follows: TGTGCCAGCAGGTCGACAGGGGGTAACTATGGCTACACCTTC. This chain joins TRBV12-3 or TRBV12-4 and TRBJ1-2; 9 nucleotides line up with TRBD1. V was clipped by 6 bases and J by 1 base; unmatched bases: 3. The CDR3 is 14 residues long.

The chain carries TRBV20-1 and TRBJ2-4; D is undetermined. This CDR3 is 14 amino acids long. The V gene's germline CDR1 is DFQATT and CDR2 SNEGSKA (reference sequence). Trimming pared 1 base from V and 1 base from J, leaving 8 bases between. The CDR3 DNA sequence: TGCAGTGCTAGAGTAGACCCCGCCAAAAACATTCAGTACTTC. This translates into CSARVDPAKNIQYF.

V usage is TRBV7-3 and J usage is TRBJ2-2; no firm D call. This CDR3 is 15 amino acids long. V was pared by 0 bases and J by 6 bases, with 11 bases between. In germline, CDR1 is SGHTA, CDR2 FQGTGA. CDR3 sequence: CASSLTADSPGELFF. The CDR3, as DNA: TGTGCCAGCAGCTTAACGGCGGATTCCCCCGGGGAGCTGTTTTTT.

The V gene is TRBV9, the J gene TRBJ1-2; weak D call: TRBD1 (5 bases). This CDR3 contains 14 residues. With 2 bases removed from V and 5 bases from J, the gap between germline ends came to 13 bases. The germline V gene encodes CDR1 SGDLS and CDR2 YYNGEE. The CDR3 coding sequence is TGTGCCAGCAGCGTGCAGGGTTGGGGGTATGGCTACACCTTC. Its protein product is CASSVQGWGYGYTF.

The chain uses TRBV7-3 and TRBJ2-3; 8 nucleotides line up with TRBD2. Per germline, CDR1 SGHTA and CDR2 FQGTGA. The CDR3 runs to 14 residues. Trimming removed 4 bases from V and 3 bases from J; junction bases left unmatched: 3. CDR3 loop: CASSSSGWTDTQYF. CDR3 DNA sequence: TGTGCCAGCAGCTCTAGCGGGTGGACAGATACGCAGTATTTT.

This clonotype came up a few times. The V call is TRBV12-3 or TRBV12-4, the J call TRBJ1-5; D call uncertain. Trimming shortened V by 7 bases and J by 6 bases, and 13 bases separated the two germline ends. The CDR3 is made up of 13 amino acids. This CDR3 is CASTRTGSQPQHF. CDR3 nucleotides: TGTGCCAGCACCCGGACGGGAAGTCAGCCCCAGCATTTT.

The chain recombines TRBV10-1 with TRBJ1-1; unclear D gene. V was pared by 9 bases and J by 0 bases, with 5 bases between. Germline V gene sequence: CDR1 WNHNN, CDR2 SYGVQD (reference sequence). The CDR3 runs 11 residues. The CDR3: CASHLNTEAFF. The CDR3 DNA is TGCGCCAGTCATCTGAACACTGAAGCTTTCTTT.

V gene TRBV2 combines with J gene TRBJ1-1, with a tentative D call TRBD1 (6 bases). Per the germline V gene, CDR1 is SNHLY and CDR2 is FYNNEI. Trimming pared 6 bases from V and 5 bases from J, leaving 16 bases between. This CDR3 is built from 14 residues. CDR3 bases: TGTGCCAGCAGGAGGGACAACTTGGGGACTGAAGCTTTCTTT. This gives the protein CASRRDNLGTEAFF.

The gene calls are TRBV4-3 and TRBJ2-7; TRBD1 agrees at 7 bases. The J segment lost 3 bases and the V segment lost 3 bases, leaving 5 bases of the junction unmatched. CDR1 is LGHNA, CDR2 YSLEER, per germline. This CDR3 has 14 residues. CDR3 coding DNA: TGCGCCAGCAGCCATGATCCAGGGGGCTACGAGCAGTACTTC. Translating it yields CASSHDPGGYEQYF.

The chain carries TRBV20-1 and TRBJ2-1, with 12 bases identical to TRBD2. The CDR3 covers 20 residues. Germline trimming cut 0 bases from V and 7 bases from J; bases unmatched to any gene: 19. From germline, CDR1 is DFQATT and CDR2 SNEGSKA (reference sequence). For the CDR3, the DNA is TGCAGTGCTAGAGATCCCCCTATGGGGCTAGCGGGAGGGCAGGAAAATGAGCAGTTCTTC. Its protein product is CSARDPPMGLAGGQENEQFF.

The gene calls are TRBV11-2 and TRBJ2-1; TRBD2 matches 16 bases. Germline assignment: CDR1 SGHAT and CDR2 FQNNGV. This CDR3 has 18 residues. Trimming took 4 bases from V and 5 from J; bases not matched to a gene: 8. The CDR3, as DNA: TGTGCCAGCAGCTCGCGCCTGGGGACTAGCGGGGGGGACAATGAGCAGTTCTTC. Its protein is CASSSRLGTSGGDNEQFF.

The rearrangement uses TRBV6-1 and TRBJ1-1, with D possibly TRBD1 on 6 matching bases. Germline values: CDR1 MNHNS, CDR2 SASEGT. CDR3 size: 13 residues. The V gene lost 7 bases and the J gene lost 6 bases, with 15 bases spanning the gap. CDR3 nucleotides: TGTGCCAGCACCCTGGACAGCCTCCCTGAAGCTTTCTTT. Amino acids: CASTLDSLPEAFF.

The chain has TRBV10-3 and TRBJ2-2; TRBD2 matches at 10 bases. Germline V gives CDR1 ENHRY, CDR2 SYGVKD. The CDR3 is 16 residues long. Losses at the gene ends were 8 bases for V and 0 bases for J; bases not matched to a gene: 6. CDR3 in amino acids: CAIARTSGANTGELFF. In DNA, the CDR3 is TGTGCCATCGCTAGGACTAGCGGAGCGAACACCGGGGAGCTGTTTTTT.

V is TRBV27 and J is TRBJ1-5; 8 nucleotides align to TRBD1. Germline-derived CDR1 and CDR2 are MNHEY and SMNVEV (reference sequence). The CDR3 is 14 residues long. The J segment lost 6 bases and the V segment lost 7 bases, leaving 8 bases of the junction unmatched. The CDR3: CASKRTGPGQPQHF. As DNA, the CDR3 is TGTGCCAGCAAAAGGACAGGGCCGGGTCAGCCCCAGCATTTT.

This chain links TRBV20-1 with TRBJ2-3; D call uncertain. V lost 5 bases, J lost 0 bases, and 12 bases lay in between. The CDR3 is 14 residues long. Germline CDR1 is DFQATT and CDR2 is SNEGSKA (reference sequence). The CDR3 coding sequence is TGCAGTGCTGTTGACGTTGGTAGCACAGATACGCAGTATTTT. This sequence encodes CSAVDVGSTDTQYF.

The genes are TRBV4-1 and TRBJ1-5; the D gene is possibly TRBD1 (5 bases). The V gene's germline CDR1 is MGHRA and CDR2 YSYEKL. This CDR3 is built from 17 residues. The ends were cut back, 4 bases at V and 2 bases at J, with 18 bases in the middle. The CDR3 nucleotides read TGCGCCAGCAGCCTAGAGGGTTGGGGGTATGGCAATCAGCCCCAGCATTTT. This gives the protein CASSLEGWGYGNQPQHF.

This chain connects TRBV5-1 to TRBJ2-7; 8 bases are shared with TRBD2. Germline values: CDR1 SGHRS, CDR2 YFSETQ. The junction had 9 bases not matched to a gene; V was cut back by 0 bases and J by 4 bases. The CDR3 contains 16 residues. The CDR3 nucleotides are TGCGCCAGCAGCTTGGGAGGGCTAGCGGGTTGGTACGAGCAGTACTTC. This translates into CASSLGGLAGWYEQYF. The variable domain in full, with the rest retrieved from reference TRBV5-1 and TRBJ2-7, is KAGVTQTPRYLIKTRGQQVTLSCSPISGHRSVSWYQQTPGQGLQFLFEYFSETQRNKGNFPGRFSGRQFSNSRSEMNVSTLELGDSALYLCASSLGGLAGWYEQYFGPGTRLTVT.